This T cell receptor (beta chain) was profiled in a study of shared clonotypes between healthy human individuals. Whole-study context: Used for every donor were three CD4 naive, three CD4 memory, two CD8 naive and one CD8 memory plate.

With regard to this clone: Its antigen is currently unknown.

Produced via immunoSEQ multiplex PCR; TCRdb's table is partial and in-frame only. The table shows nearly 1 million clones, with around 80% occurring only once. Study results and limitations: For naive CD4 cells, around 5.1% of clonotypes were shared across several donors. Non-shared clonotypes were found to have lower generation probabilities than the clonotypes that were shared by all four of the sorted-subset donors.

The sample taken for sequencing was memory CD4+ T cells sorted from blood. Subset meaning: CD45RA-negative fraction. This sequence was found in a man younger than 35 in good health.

The CDR3 loop reads CASRMGQFYNSPLHF. CDR3 nucleotides: TGTGCCAGCAGGATGGGGCAGTTCTATAATTCACCCCTCCACTTT. This chain uses TRBV6-1 with TRBJ1-6, with a weak D call TRBD1 (5 bases). Trimming removed 6 bases at V and 3 bases at J, with 12 bases between. The CDR3 totals 15 residues. CDR1 is MNHNS and CDR2 is SASEGT in the germline V gene.